This record looks at one T cell receptor (beta chain) sequence and its context. This sample is part of a study of blood T cell repertoires in COVID-19. After removal of 3 bases from V and 4 bases from J, the junction contained 8 bases not matched to a gene. Per the germline V gene, CDR1 is MRHNA and CDR2 is SNTAGT. This CDR3 comprises 15 residues. Symptom resolution, clearance, or two negative PCRs marked the recovered donors of Cohort 3. Measured with immunoSEQ multiplex PCR; TCRdb has only the in-frame clones, and not every one. The profile covers 150,000 to 200,000 clones, with about four fifths appearing a single time and about 10% taken by the ten largest.

The sequencing sample was made of PBMCs or T cells enriched from blood (not recorded which). This TCR derives from a man aged 50 to 60 who had recovered from COVID-19. The V gene is TRBV6-4, the J gene TRBJ1-2; TRBD1 matches 7 bases. The CDR3 DNA is TGTGCCAGCAGTGAGACACCACAGGGGACCTATGGCTACACCTTC. This codes for CASSETPQGTYGYTF.